This T cell receptor beta chain was captured in a study of regulatory T cells in long-lasting Graves disease. The germline CDR1 and CDR2 sequences are SGHVS and FNYEAQ. V lost 1 base and J lost 1; bases outside the gene matches: 8. This CDR3 contains 19 residues. Time point described: newly diagnosed GD, antithyroid drugs for less than 3 months. The TCR library was prepared using RNA isolated from PBMCs. A volume of 9 to 9.5 milliliters of peripheral blood was collected in EDTA tubes. Construction of TCR beta libraries relied on iRepertoire HTBI primers and on Arm-PCR targeting CDR3 regions. TCRdb passed the multiplex PCR reads through MiXCR, listing each CDR3 protein once. Here the sample spans roughly 510,000 distinct CDR3 sequences, 16% being singletons. The same specimen was also included in a second study, on T cells in Graves' hyperthyroidism and ophthalmopathy. Turning to that study: HTBI primers were employed in a first-round RT-PCR of the TCR CDR3. Most expanded thyroid clonotypes above 0.001 also appeared in blood. In the analysis, a 13 V-J model separated ophthalmopathy from stable hyperthyroidism.

This clonotype was sampled from a man younger than 30 with Graves disease. The chain is built from TRBV7-6 and TRBJ2-6; 9 bases are shared with TRBD1. This specimen was peripheral blood mononuclear cells (PBMCs), taken at new diagnosis, from a patient treated with antithyroid drugs. The CDR3 protein is CASSLGGMGQGSGANVLTF. Written as DNA, the CDR3 is TGTGCCAGCAGCTTAGGAGGCATGGGACAGGGTTCTGGGGCCAACGTCCTGACTTTC.